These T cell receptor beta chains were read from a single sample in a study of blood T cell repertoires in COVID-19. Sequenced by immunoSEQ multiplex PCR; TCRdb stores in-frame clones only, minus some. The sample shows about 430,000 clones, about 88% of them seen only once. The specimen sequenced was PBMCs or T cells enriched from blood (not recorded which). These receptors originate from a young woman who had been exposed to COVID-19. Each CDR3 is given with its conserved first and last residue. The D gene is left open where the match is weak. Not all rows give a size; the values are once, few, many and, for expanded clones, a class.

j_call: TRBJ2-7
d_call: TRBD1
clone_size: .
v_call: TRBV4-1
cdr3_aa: CASSRQTGTGSSYEQYF
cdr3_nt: TGCGCCAGCAGCCGACAAACCGGGACAGGGAGCTCCTACGAGCAGTACTTC

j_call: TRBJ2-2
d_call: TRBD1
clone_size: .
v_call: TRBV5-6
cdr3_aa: CASSLGFGQGLSGELFF
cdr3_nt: TGTGCCAGCAGCTTGGGTTTTGGACAGGGATTATCCGGGGAGCTGTTTTTT

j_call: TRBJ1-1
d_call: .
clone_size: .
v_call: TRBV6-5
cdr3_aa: CASSYIIGGTEAFF
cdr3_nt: TGTGCCAGCAGTTACATAATAGGGGGCACTGAAGCTTTCTTT

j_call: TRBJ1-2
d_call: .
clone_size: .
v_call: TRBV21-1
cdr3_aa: CASVRQGTITNYGYTF
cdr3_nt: TGTGCCAGCGTACGACAGGGGACAATCACTAACTATGGCTACACCTTC

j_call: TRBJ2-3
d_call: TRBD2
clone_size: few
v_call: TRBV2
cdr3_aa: CASSVRATSGARDTQYF
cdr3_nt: TGTGCCAGCAGTGTGAGGGCGACTAGCGGGGCACGAGATACGCAGTATTTT

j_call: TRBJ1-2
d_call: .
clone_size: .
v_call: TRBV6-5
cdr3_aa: CASSYSTQEGGYTF
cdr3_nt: TGTGCCAGCAGTTACTCGACCCAGGAGGGTGGCTACACCTTC

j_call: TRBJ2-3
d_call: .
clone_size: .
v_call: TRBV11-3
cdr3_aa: CASSLAGDTQYF
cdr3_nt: TGTGCCAGCAGCTTAGCCGGGGATACGCAGTATTTT

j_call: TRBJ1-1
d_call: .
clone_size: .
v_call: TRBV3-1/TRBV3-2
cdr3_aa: CASSQDGGGDTEAFF
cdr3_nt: TGTGCCAGCAGCCAAGATGGGGGAGGGGACACTGAAGCTTTCTTT

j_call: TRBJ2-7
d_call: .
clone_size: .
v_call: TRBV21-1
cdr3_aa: CASSKRNRRLLAIYEQYF
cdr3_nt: TGTGCCAGCAGTAAAAGAAACAGACGCCTACTAGCGATCTACGAGCAGTACTTC

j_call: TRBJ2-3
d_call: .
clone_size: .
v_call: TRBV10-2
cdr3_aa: CASSAVSVSTDTQYF
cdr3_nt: TGCGCCAGCAGCGCAGTCAGCGTTAGCACAGATACGCAGTATTTT

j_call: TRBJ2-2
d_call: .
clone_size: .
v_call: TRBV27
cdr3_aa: CASSFSGHGELFF
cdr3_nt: TGTGCCAGCAGTTTTAGCGGTCACGGGGAGCTGTTTTTT

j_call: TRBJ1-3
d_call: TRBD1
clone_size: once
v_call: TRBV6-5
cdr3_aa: CASSRTGSGNTIYF
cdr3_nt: TGTGCCAGCAGCCGGACAGGGTCTGGAAACACCATATATTTT

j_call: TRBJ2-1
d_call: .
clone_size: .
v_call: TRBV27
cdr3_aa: CASSFIYSSYNEQFF
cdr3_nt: TGTGCCAGCAGTTTTATATATAGCTCCTACAATGAGCAGTTCTTC

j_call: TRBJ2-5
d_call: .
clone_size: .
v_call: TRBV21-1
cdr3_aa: CASNSETQYF
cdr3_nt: TGTGCCAGCAACTCCGAGACCCAGTACTTC

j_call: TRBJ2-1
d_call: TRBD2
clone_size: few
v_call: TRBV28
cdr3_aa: CASKYLSAGGAKNEQFF
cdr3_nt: TGTGCCAGCAAATATTTATCAGCGGGAGGGGCGAAGAATGAGCAGTTCTTC

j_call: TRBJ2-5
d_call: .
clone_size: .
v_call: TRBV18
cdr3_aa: CASSLNPGNQETQYF
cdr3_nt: TGTGCCAGCTCCCTCAACCCAGGGAACCAAGAGACCCAGTACTTC

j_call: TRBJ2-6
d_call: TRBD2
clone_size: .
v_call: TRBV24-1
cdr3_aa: CATMGLTTSGANVLTF
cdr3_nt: TGTGCCACCATGGGACTAACCACCTCTGGGGCCAACGTCCTGACTTTC

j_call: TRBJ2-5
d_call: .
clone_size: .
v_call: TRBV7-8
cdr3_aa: CASSLGQAETQYF
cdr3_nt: TGTGCCAGCAGCCTGGGACAAGCGGAGACCCAGTACTTC

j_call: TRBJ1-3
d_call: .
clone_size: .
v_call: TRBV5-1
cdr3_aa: CASSLAGSSNTIYF
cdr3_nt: TGCGCCAGCAGCTTGGCGGGGAGCTCAAACACCATATATTTT

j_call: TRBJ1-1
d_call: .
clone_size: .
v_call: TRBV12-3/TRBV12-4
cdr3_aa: CASSLPIGATAFF
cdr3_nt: TGTGCCAGCAGTTTACCAATAGGGGCTACAGCTTTCTTT

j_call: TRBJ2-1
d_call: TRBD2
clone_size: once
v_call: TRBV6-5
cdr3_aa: CASSYKAGGPYEQFF
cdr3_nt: TGTGCCAGCAGTTATAAGGCGGGGGGGCCCTATGAGCAGTTCTTC

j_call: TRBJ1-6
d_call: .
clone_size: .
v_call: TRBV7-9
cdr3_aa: CASSPRENSPLHF
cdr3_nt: TGTGCCAGCAGCCCTCGCGAGAATTCACCCCTCCACTTT

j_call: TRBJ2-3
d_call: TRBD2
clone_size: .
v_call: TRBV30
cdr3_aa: CARRGGMADTQYF
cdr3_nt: TGTGCCCGTCGGGGGGGCATGGCAGATACGCAGTATTTT

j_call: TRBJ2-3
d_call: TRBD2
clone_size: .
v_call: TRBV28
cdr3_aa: CASSVPTSGMDTQYF
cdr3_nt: TGTGCCAGCAGTGTACCCACTAGCGGGATGGATACGCAGTATTTT

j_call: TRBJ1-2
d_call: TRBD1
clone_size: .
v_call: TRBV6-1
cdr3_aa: CASSDDRGFYGYTF
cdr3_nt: TGTGCCAGCAGTGATGACAGGGGATTCTATGGCTACACCTTC

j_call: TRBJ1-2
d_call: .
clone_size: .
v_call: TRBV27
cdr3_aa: CASSFQQNYGYTF
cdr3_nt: TGTGCCAGCAGTTTTCAACAGAACTATGGCTACACCTTC

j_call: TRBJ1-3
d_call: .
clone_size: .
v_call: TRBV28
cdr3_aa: CASGTGGTYGNTIYF
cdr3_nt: TGTGCCAGCGGAACCGGGGGAACTTATGGAAACACCATATATTTT

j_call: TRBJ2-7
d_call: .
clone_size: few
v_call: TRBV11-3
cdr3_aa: CASSLNSYYEQYF
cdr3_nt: TGTGCCAGCAGCTTAAACAGTTACTACGAGCAGTACTTC

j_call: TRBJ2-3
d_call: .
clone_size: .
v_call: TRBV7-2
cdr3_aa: CASSSNRAGPDTQYF
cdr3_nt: TGTGCCAGCAGCTCCAACAGGGCGGGCCCAGATACGCAGTATTTT

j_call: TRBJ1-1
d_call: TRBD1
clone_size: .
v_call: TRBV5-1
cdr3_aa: CASSLTGVNTEAFF
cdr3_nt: TGCGCCAGCAGCTTGACAGGGGTGAACACTGAAGCTTTCTTT

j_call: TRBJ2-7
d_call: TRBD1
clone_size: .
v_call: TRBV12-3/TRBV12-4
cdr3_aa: CASRSDRGHEQYF
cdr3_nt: TGTGCCAGCAGATCAGACAGGGGCCACGAGCAGTACTTC

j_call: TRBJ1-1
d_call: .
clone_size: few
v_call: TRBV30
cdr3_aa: CARGRSGTEAFF
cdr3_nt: TGTGCCAGGGGGAGGTCGGGCACTGAAGCTTTCTTT

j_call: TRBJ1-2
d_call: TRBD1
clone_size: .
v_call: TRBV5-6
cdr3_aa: CASSQGTALYGYTF
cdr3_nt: TGTGCCAGCAGCCAGGGGACAGCCCTATACGGCTACACCTTC

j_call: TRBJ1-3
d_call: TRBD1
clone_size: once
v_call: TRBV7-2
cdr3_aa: CASTDFDRAGNTIYF
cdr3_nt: TGTGCCAGCACCGATTTTGACAGGGCTGGAAACACCATATATTTT

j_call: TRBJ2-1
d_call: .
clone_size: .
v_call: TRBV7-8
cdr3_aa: CASSLQGLGLGNEQFF
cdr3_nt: TGTGCCAGCAGCTTGCAAGGGTTGGGGCTGGGGAATGAGCAGTTCTTC

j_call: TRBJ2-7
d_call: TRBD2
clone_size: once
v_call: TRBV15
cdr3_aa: CATSRFSGTSFPYEQYF
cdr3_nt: TGTGCCACCAGCAGATTCTCCGGGACTAGCTTTCCCTACGAGCAGTACTTC

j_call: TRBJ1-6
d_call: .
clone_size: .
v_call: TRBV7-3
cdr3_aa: CASSETDNSPLHF
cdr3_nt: TGTGCCAGCTCTGAGACAGATAATTCACCCCTCCACTTT

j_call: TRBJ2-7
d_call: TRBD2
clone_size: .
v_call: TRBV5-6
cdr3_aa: CASSLAGGPLTYEQYF
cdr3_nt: TGTGCCAGCAGCTTGGCGGGGGGGCCACTGACCTACGAGCAGTACTTC

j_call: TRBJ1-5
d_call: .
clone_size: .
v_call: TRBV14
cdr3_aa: CASSHLNQPQHF
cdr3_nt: TGTGCCAGCAGCCACCTAAATCAGCCCCAGCATTTT

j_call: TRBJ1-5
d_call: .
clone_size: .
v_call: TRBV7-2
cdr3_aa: CASSPGEARPNQPQHF
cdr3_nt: TGTGCCAGCAGCCCCGGGGAGGCCCGTCCCAATCAGCCCCAGCATTTT

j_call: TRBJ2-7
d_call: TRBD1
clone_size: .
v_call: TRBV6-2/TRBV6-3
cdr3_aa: CASSPQGGKRAYEQYF
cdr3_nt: TGTGCCAGCAGTCCACAGGGGGGAAAAAGGGCCTACGAGCAGTACTTC

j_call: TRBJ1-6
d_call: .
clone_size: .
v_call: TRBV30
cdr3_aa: CAWSVISYSPLHF
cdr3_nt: TGTGCCTGGAGTGTAATCAGTTATTCACCCCTCCACTTT